This T cell receptor beta chain derives from a study of T cell responses to AZD1222 COVID-19 vaccine. Study-level results: Nearly half of spike-specific TCRs reportedly target unmutated variant regions. Among AZD1222 vaccinees, only six or seven were seropositive at baseline.

Profiled with immunoSEQ multiplex PCR; TCRdb holds only in-frame clones, not every one. This sample has around 180,000 clones; around 87% occur once, and the top ten carry approximately 2.7%. The junction had 0 bases not matched to a gene; V was cut back by 0 bases and J by 3 bases. Looked up from germline, CDR1 is SGHNT and CDR2 is YYREEE (reference sequence). This CDR3 has 14 residues. With respect to this clone: No antigen is known for it.

Sequences were derived from peripheral blood, sampled on day 0 of MenACWY control vaccination. The source is an adult in good health. The chain links TRBV5-4 to TRBJ2-1; TRBD2 matches at 7 bases. For the CDR3, the DNA is TGTGCCAGCAGCTTGGGCGGGGGCTACAATGAGCAGTTCTTC. Residues: CASSLGGGYNEQFF.